The clone carrying this TCR beta chain was counted between two and nine times. Its cognate antigen is unknown. Trimming took off 0 bases at V and 0 bases at J, with 6 bases between the two ends. Germline V gene data show CDR1 as MNHNY and CDR2 as SVGAGI (reference sequence). The CDR3 loop spans 14 amino acids. The data were taken from a study of OX40 agonist ivuxolimab in advanced cancers. Study observations and caveats: Individuals who were partial responders at 0.1-3.0 mg/kg had clonal expansion that ranked among the lowest.

Clones were sequenced by immunoSEQ multiplex PCR, and TCRdb holds only the in-frame ones, with some missing. The sample lists 98,000 or so clones, about 86% occurring once. This TCR was sampled from an adult with an advanced solid tumor such as melanoma, head and neck, liver or kidney cancer. The source was CD4+ or CD8+ T cells sorted from blood, collected in a trial of the OX40 agonist ivuxolimab. This sequence joins TRBV6-6 and TRBJ2-7, with D possibly matching TRBD2 (5 bases). CDR3 coding DNA: TGTGCCAGCAGTTACTCCGGGGTCTCCTACGAGCAGTACTTC. Amino acid sequence: CASSYSGVSYEQYF.